The clone carrying this T cell receptor beta chain has just a few counts. A second PCR, run for about 7 to 12 cycles, used a sample-barcoded 5' primer plus a J-beta primer mix. MiXCR, run by TCRdb on the 5' RACE reads, gives a single entry per CDR3 protein. The sample lists 450,000 to 700,000 distinct CDR3 sequences, approximately 27% occurring once. The source of the sample is a study of blood T cells in healthy people across ages. V was clipped by 0 bases and J by 8 bases, with 10 bases between them. Germline lookup yields CDR1 KGHSH and CDR2 LQKENI. The CDR3 consists of 14 residues. Sequenced sample: blood. This chain uses TRBV18 with TRBJ1-4; D unclear. The clonotype was recovered from a woman in her seventies in good health. The CDR3 sequence: CASSPPGIREKLFF. CDR3 nucleotide sequence: TGTGCCAGCTCACCACCGGGGATACGGGAAAAACTGTTTTTT.